Below, one T cell receptor beta chain is given with its context. The target antigen is unknown. TCRdb keeps only in-frame clones here, not all; method: immunoSEQ multiplex PCR. The table includes about 77,000 clones, over 70% detected once. This entry belongs to a study of OX40 agonist ivuxolimab in advanced cancers. Overall study: Patients in dose escalation had liver, melanoma, kidney or head and neck cancers. Averaging roughly 60 years in age, with a range of roughly 20 to 79, the cohort was around 83% male. Three individuals attained partial responses, comprising one hepatocellular carcinoma case and two cutaneous melanoma cases.

Overall study findings and caveats: At 0.1 to 3.0 mg/kg and by week 6, CD4+ and CD8+ T cells in the blood had expanded clonally.

This TCR was recovered from an adult with an advanced solid tumor such as melanoma, head and neck, liver or kidney cancer. The material sequenced was CD4+ or CD8+ T cells sorted from blood, taken in a trial of the OX40 agonist ivuxolimab.

CDR3 protein: CAISDGLSSGNTIYF. CDR3 DNA sequence: TGTGCCATCAGTGATGGGTTGAGCTCTGGAAACACCATATATTTT. The rearrangement links TRBV10-3 to TRBJ1-3; D is unclear. The CDR3 has 15 amino acids. The V end lost 3 bases, the J end lost 0 bases, and 9 bases lay between the germline ends. CDR1 ENHRY and CDR2 SYGVKD come from the germline V gene.